Presented here are 22 T cell receptor beta chains from one specimen sequenced in a study of blood T cell dynamics during melanoma immunotherapy. Measured with immunoSEQ multiplex PCR; TCRdb has only the in-frame clones, and not every one. This sample has roughly 14,000 clones, with around 88% found just once. Stated time point: week 3, after first cycle of checkpoint inhibitor. The specimen comprised blood, sampled from a patient treated with checkpoint blockade. The receptors shown here come from a human donor with melanoma.

The count of this clone is one. The chain is built from TRBV11-2 and TRBJ2-2; 7 nucleotides line up with TRBD2. With 0 bases clipped from V and 3 bases from J, the junction kept 7 bases outside the gene matches. Per the germline V gene, CDR1 is SGHAT and CDR2 is FQNNGV. This CDR3 contains 17 residues. The CDR3 loop reads CASSLDGAGRYTGELFF. The CDR3 coding sequence is TGTGCCAGCAGCTTAGATGGGGCCGGGAGGTACACCGGGGAGCTGTTTTTT.

A few counts support this clone. The rearrangement links TRBV18 to TRBJ1-5; no firm D call. The CDR3 runs 13 residues. The V and J ends lost 2 bases and 7 bases respectively, with 9 bases between them. Per germline, CDR1 KGHSH and CDR2 LQKENI. The CDR3 DNA reads as TGTGCCAGCTCACCAGGGCTCCTCCAGCCCCAGCATTTT. Protein: CASSPGLLQPQHF.

This clone was seen just once. The CDR3 reads CASSPGLAGFNEQFF. The CDR3 DNA reads as TGTGCCAGCAGCCCGGGACTAGCGGGCTTCAATGAGCAGTTCTTC. The chain uses TRBV11-2 and TRBJ2-1, with TRBD2 matching 12 bases. Per the germline V gene, CDR1 is SGHAT and CDR2 is FQNNGV. There are 15 residues in the CDR3. Trimming cost V 5 bases and J 6 bases; bases outside gene matches: 5.

The chain is built from TRBV18 and TRBJ2-1, with 7 nucleotides matching TRBD1. The CDR3 spans 15 residues. Trimming removed 6 bases from V and 0 bases from J; junction bases left unmatched: 5. CDR1 KGHSH and CDR2 LQKENI come from the germline V gene. The CDR3 loop is CASSGQISSYNEQFF. The CDR3, as DNA: TGTGCCAGCTCGGGACAGATAAGCTCCTACAATGAGCAGTTCTTC.

The count of this clone is one. V and J are TRBV11-2 and TRBJ2-7; 10 bases fit TRBD1. Trimming at V came to 3 bases and at J to 1 base, leaving 3 bases not matched to a gene. This CDR3 contains 15 residues. Germline V gene lookup returns CDR1 SGHAT and CDR2 FQNNGV. CDR3 nucleotide sequence: TGTGCCAGCAGCTTGGGACAGGGGTGGTCCTACGAGCAGTACTTC. Translation gives CASSLGQGWSYEQYF.

This sequence joins TRBV7-9 and TRBJ2-1, with D perhaps matching TRBD2 (5 bases). Germline assignment: CDR1 SEHNR and CDR2 FQNEAQ (reference sequence). V was trimmed by 1 base and J by 11 bases, leaving 15 bases between them. This CDR3 has 14 residues. The CDR3 region is CASSLGFPSQKQFF. The CDR3 DNA reads as TGTGCCAGCAGCTTAGGTTTCCCTAGCCAGAAGCAGTTCTTC.

The chain carries TRBV15 and TRBJ2-1; the D gene is possibly TRBD2 (7 bases). CDR1 LNHNV and CDR2 YYDKDF come from the germline V gene (reference sequence). This CDR3 comprises 18 residues. Trimming removed 0 bases at V and 8 bases at J, with 23 bases between. The CDR3 DNA follows: TGTGCCACCAGCAGAGATACGGGGGCTAGCGGAGTTCGGGATGAGCAGTTCTTC. Translation gives CATSRDTGASGVRDEQFF. The whole variable domain, filled in from reference TRBV15 and TRBJ2-1, reads DAMVIQNPRYQVTQFGKPVTLSCSQTLNHNVMYWYQQKSSQAPKLLFHYYDKDFNNEADTPDNFQSRRPNTSFCFLDIRSPGLGDTAMYLCATSRDTGASGVRDEQFFGPGTRLTVL.

The J gene is TRBJ1-1, the V gene TRBV2; 7 bases are shared with TRBD1. This CDR3 contains 15 residues. Germline-derived CDR1 and CDR2 are SNHLY and FYNNEI. V trimming: 4 bases; J trimming: 2 bases; junction bases outside the gene matches: 7. The CDR3 here is CASSGQGVKNTEAFF. DNA of the CDR3: TGTGCCAGCAGTGGGCAGGGGGTAAAAAACACTGAAGCTTTCTTT.

This chain connects TRBV7-2 to TRBJ2-3; 7 bases line up with TRBD1. The germline V gene encodes CDR1 SGHTA and CDR2 FQGNSA. Germline trimming cut 1 base from V and 5 bases from J; bases unmatched to any gene: 3. The CDR3 has 14 residues. The CDR3 region is CASSLGPGGDTQYF. Here the CDR3 DNA reads TGTGCCAGCAGCTTAGGTCCAGGGGGAGATACGCAGTATTTT.

The chain is built from TRBV7-8 and TRBJ2-7; weak D call: TRBD2 (5 bases). The germline gives CDR1 SGHVS, CDR2 FQNEAQ. The V gene lost 1 base and the J gene lost 2 bases, with 6 bases spanning the gap. CDR3 size: 13 residues. The CDR3: CASSLGTAYEQYF. The CDR3 DNA reads as TGTGCCAGCAGCTTAGGGACTGCCTACGAGCAGTACTTC.

CDR3 bases: TGCGCCAGCAGCCTCAGCAGGGACGGGGGATACGAGCAGTACTTC. It codes for CASSLSRDGGYEQYF. This chain connects TRBV4-1 to TRBJ2-7; a weak D match, TRBD2 (6 bases). Germline CDR1 is MGHRA and CDR2 is YSYEKL. This CDR3 is built from 15 residues. V lost 4 bases and J 4 bases, leaving 17 bases between the germline ends.

The chain uses TRBV27 and TRBJ2-1; possible D gene TRBD1, 5 bases. The CDR3 loop spans 13 amino acids. Deletions cut 6 bases from V and 4 bases from J, with 10 bases between. Germline CDR1 is MNHEY and CDR2 is SMNVEV (reference sequence). The CDR3 coding sequence is TGTGCCAGCAGACCGACAGCGTACAATGAGCAGTTCTTC. Amino acid sequence: CASRPTAYNEQFF.

The gene calls are TRBV7-9 and TRBJ1-2, with 9 bases lining up with TRBD1. The germline gives CDR1 SEHNR, CDR2 FQNEAQ (reference sequence). V shed 2 bases and J 5 bases; nucleotides not matched to a gene: 6. The CDR3 has 15 residues. For the CDR3, the DNA is TGTGCCAGCAGCTTAACCGGGACAGGGATTTATGGCTACACCTTC. It encodes CASSLTGTGIYGYTF.

This clone occurred a few times. The V call is TRBV6-1, the J call TRBJ2-2; 9 bases fit TRBD1. CDR1 and CDR2 (germline): MNHNS, SASEGT. Trimming took 5 bases from V and 2 from J; bases not matched to a gene: 0. The CDR3 is 14 residues long. The CDR3 bases are TGTGCCAGCAGTACAGGGGGCAACACCGGGGAGCTGTTTTTT. This gives the protein CASSTGGNTGELFF.

This chain joins TRBV4-3 and TRBJ2-1; D ambiguous. This CDR3 is 16 amino acids long. Germline V gene data show CDR1 as LGHNA and CDR2 as YSLEER. V shed 1 base and J shed 4 bases, with 14 bases lying between them. The CDR3 DNA follows: TGCGCCAGCAGCCAAGCTTGGGCTAGTGGATACAATGAGCAGTTCTTC. This translates into CASSQAWASGYNEQFF.

This chain links TRBV6-5 with TRBJ1-2, with 7 bases matching TRBD1. Germline V lookup: CDR1 MNHEY, CDR2 SVGAGI. The CDR3 covers 14 residues. Trimming took 10 bases from V and 4 from J; bases not matched to a gene: 12. In nucleotides, the CDR3 is TGTGCCACGACCGCGCAGGGGGGAGCCTATGGCTACACCTTC. This sequence encodes CATTAQGGAYGYTF.

V gene TRBV28 combines with J gene TRBJ1-1; D remains ambiguous. CDR3 size: 15 residues. Trimming took off 5 bases at V and 2 bases at J, with 15 bases between the two ends. Germline-derived CDR1 and CDR2 are MDHEN and SYDVKM. CDR3 sequence: CASSPGYSANTEAFF. CDR3 bases: TGTGCCAGCAGTCCTGGGTACAGTGCCAACACTGAAGCTTTCTTT.

This clone was recorded only once. The chain combines TRBV7-6 with TRBJ2-7; D gene uncertain. Germline assignment: CDR1 SGHVS and CDR2 FNYEAQ. Trimming stripped 3 bases from V and 6 bases from J, with 15 bases between. The CDR3 consists of 14 residues. DNA of the CDR3: TGTGCCAGCAGCTTCTACCAGGAAAATAGCGAGCAGTACTTC. This encodes CASSFYQENSEQYF.

The chain links TRBV10-3 to TRBJ2-1; a weak D match, TRBD2 (6 bases). The CDR3 loop spans 14 amino acids. V lost 8 bases and J 0 bases, leaving 11 bases between the germline ends. CDR1 and CDR2 (germline): ENHRY, SYGVKD. Here the CDR3 reads CAIDRGSSYNEQFF. CDR3 nucleotide sequence: TGTGCCATCGACCGGGGGAGCTCCTACAATGAGCAGTTCTTC.

The V call is TRBV4-1, the J call TRBJ1-6, with D hard to call. CDR3 length: 15 residues. V shed 2 bases and J shed 2 bases, with 7 bases lying between them. The germline CDR1 and CDR2 sequences are MGHRA and YSYEKL. The DNA of the CDR3 is TGCGCCAGCAGCCAAACGCCCACCTATAATTCACCCCTCCACTTT. Translation gives CASSQTPTYNSPLHF.

The chain has TRBV29-1 and TRBJ1-2; D gene uncertain. The CDR3 is made up of 11 amino acids. Germline CDR1 SQVTM, CDR2 ANQGSEA. V shed 6 bases and J shed 1 base, with 6 bases lying between them. CDR3 amino acids: CSVQFNYGYTF. The CDR3 region has the DNA TGCAGCGTGCAGTTTAACTATGGCTACACCTTC.

This chain joins TRBV11-3 and TRBJ2-3; D not resolved. Trimming removed 5 bases at V and 2 bases at J, with 11 bases between. From germline, CDR1 is SGHNT and CDR2 YENEEA. There are 14 residues in the CDR3. The CDR3, as DNA: TGTGCCAGCAGCCCGTACACCACCACAGATACGCAGTATTTT. Encoded protein: CASSPYTTTDTQYF.